Following are 19 T cell receptor beta chains from one sample sequenced in a study of T cells in women clearing cervical HPV infection. Sequencing used immunoSEQ multiplex PCR; TCRdb keeps in-frame clones, though not all of them. The repertoire table contains 25,000 to 35,000 clones. The sequenced material came from blood buffy coat. The receptors stem from a woman between 18 and 70 years old with a cervical HPV16 infection that either progressed to CIN3+ or cleared (not recorded which).

About this clone itself: Sequencing ends 3 residues short of the CDR3 end; the germline J gene provides the rest. This chain links TRBV5-6 with TRBJ1-5; tentative D call: TRBD1 (5 bases). Germline V gene lookup returns CDR1 SGHDT and CDR2 YYEEEE. Trimming pared 3 bases from V and 6 bases from J, leaving 10 bases between. There are 13 residues in the CDR3. CDR3 residues: CASSYQGFQPQHF. Incomplete CDR3 DNA: TGTGCCAGCAGCTACCAGGGATTTCAGCCC. Variable domain in full (rest from reference TRBV5-6 and TRBJ1-5): DAGVTQSPTHLIKTRGQQVTLRCSPKSGHDTVSWYQQALGQGPQFIFQYYEEEERQRGNFPDRFSGHQFPNYSSELNVNALLLGDSALYLCASSYQGFQPQHFGDGTRLSIL.

To note about this clone: The read terminates 3 residues before the CDR3 end, so the remaining end is supplied by the germline J gene. J is TRBJ1-2 and V is TRBV5-6; possible D gene TRBD1, 5 bases. The germline gives CDR1 SGHDT, CDR2 YYEEEE. The CDR3 spans 12 residues. The sequenced CDR3 bases are TGTGCCAGCAGCTTGGTGGCAGGGTGG. It translates to CASSLVAGW. The full CDR3 protein is CASSLVAGWYTF. The whole variable domain, remainder taken from reference TRBV5-6 and TRBJ1-2, is DAGVTQSPTHLIKTRGQQVTLRCSPKSGHDTVSWYQQALGQGPQFIFQYYEEEERQRGNFPDRFSGHQFPNYSSELNVNALLLGDSALYLCASSLVAGWYTFGSGTRLTVV.

A note on this clone: The read terminates 3 residues before the CDR3 end, so the remaining end is supplied by the germline J gene. This chain links TRBV28 with TRBJ2-5, with D possibly matching TRBD2 (5 bases). This CDR3 has 14 residues. Trimming pared 6 bases from V and 4 bases from J, leaving 15 bases between. The germline V gene has CDR1 MDHEN and CDR2 SYDVKM. The CDR3 spells CASSQQTGGETQYF. CDR3 DNA (partial): TGTGCCAGCAGCCAACAGACCGGAGGAGAGACC.

Regarding this clone: The CDR3 end lies 3 residues beyond the end of the read and is filled in from the germline J gene. V gene TRBV20-1 combines with J gene TRBJ2-7; 10 nucleotides match TRBD2. The trim removed 3 bases at V and 2 bases at J, leaving 10 bases unmatched. Germline CDR1 is DFQATT and CDR2 is SNEGSKA (reference sequence). The CDR3 runs 16 residues. The CDR3 bases that were read are TGCAGTGCTAGGGCAGAAGCGGGGGGGAAGACCTACGAG. Protein product: CSARAEAGGKTYE. The full CDR3 reads CSARAEAGGKTYEQYF.

In the case of this clone: The read is 3 residues too short to cover the CDR3 end, so that end is filled in from the germline J gene. The rearrangement uses TRBV6-1 and TRBJ2-3; 8 bases fit TRBD2. The V segment lost 3 bases and the J segment 5 bases; nucleotides outside the gene matches: 4. Germline assignment: CDR1 MNHNS and CDR2 SASEGT. CDR3 length: 14 amino acids. CDR3 protein: CASSDGGGRDTQYF. The part of the CDR3 DNA that was read is TGTGCCAGCAGTGACGGGGGGGGCCGAGATACG.

About this clone itself: The CDR3 extends 3 residues past the end of the read, so its final part is completed from the germline J gene. The V and J genes are TRBV5-1 and TRBJ2-7; D may be TRBD2 (5 bases). V dropped 4 bases and J dropped 1 base, with 12 bases sitting between them. CDR1 and CDR2 from the germline V gene are SGHRS and YFSETQ. The CDR3 totals 14 residues. The DNA read from the CDR3 is TGCGCCAGCAGCCCATTGAGCGGTTCCTACGAG. It codes for CASSPLSGSYE. The CDR3 as a whole reads CASSPLSGSYEQYF.

About this clone itself: With the read ending 3 residues before the CDR3 end, the germline J gene is used to fill in that end. The genes are TRBV7-6 and TRBJ2-2; 11 positions match TRBD2. The length of the CDR3 is 18 residues. Trimming removed 2 bases from V and 1 base from J; junction bases left unmatched: 6. CDR1 is SGHVS and CDR2 is FNYEAQ in the germline V gene. The part of the CDR3 DNA that was read is TGTGCCAGCAGCTTAAGGCTAGCGGGAGGCGGGAACACCGGGGAG. This translates into CASSLRLAGGGNTGE. In full, the CDR3 reads CASSLRLAGGGNTGELFF.

Comments on this clone: Read data end 3 residues before the CDR3 end; the end is taken from the germline J gene. The chain couples TRBV6-2 or TRBV6-3 to TRBJ1-1, with a weak D call TRBD1 (5 bases). CDR3 length: 17 amino acids. With 0 bases removed from V and 4 bases from J, the gap between germline ends came to 18 bases. Germline values: CDR1 MNHEY, CDR2 SVGEGT. CDR3 bases read: TGTGCCAGCAGTTACTCGAAGTTAGTTTGGGGCATCACTGAA. Protein: CASSYSKLVWGITE. In full, the CDR3 is CASSYSKLVWGITEAFF.

Comments on this clone: The missing CDR3 end, 3 residues past where the read stops, is filled in from the germline J gene. This chain joins TRBV18 and TRBJ1-5; 7 bases align to TRBD1. Trimming at V came to 6 bases and at J to 4 bases, leaving 3 bases not matched to a gene. The V gene's germline CDR1 is KGHSH and CDR2 LQKENI. The CDR3 is made up of 13 amino acids. The CDR3 here is CASSGQTNQPQHF. The part of the CDR3 DNA that was read is TGTGCCAGCTCGGGACAGACTAATCAGCCC.

Of note for this clone: The read terminates 3 residues ahead of where the CDR3 ends, so the germline J gene completes it. This rearrangement joins TRBV11-2 to TRBJ2-7; D may correspond to TRBD1 or TRBD2 (7 bases each). V was pared by 4 bases and J by 5 bases, with 12 bases between. Germline CDR1 is SGHAT and CDR2 is FQNNGV. The CDR3 extends over 13 amino acids. The CDR3 bases that were read are TGTGCCAGCAGCTACAGGGGAGGGAACGAG. Amino acids: CASSYRGGNE. The entire CDR3 protein is CASSYRGGNEQYF. Looking up the rest from reference TRBV11-2 and TRBJ2-7 gives the full variable domain: EAGVAQSPRYKIIEKRQSVAFWCNPISGHATLYWYQQILGQGPKLLIQFQNNGVVDDSQLPKDRFSAERLKGVDSTLKIQPAKLEDSAVYLCASSYRGGNEQYFGPGTRLTVT.

Note on this clone: The read is 3 residues too short to cover the CDR3 end, so that end is filled in from the germline J gene. The V and J genes are TRBV20-1 and TRBJ2-7, with 13 bases lining up with TRBD2. The germline gives CDR1 DFQATT, CDR2 SNEGSKA (reference sequence). The CDR3 is 15 amino acids. The junction had 8 bases not matched to a gene; V was cut back by 5 bases and J by 4 bases. The CDR3 here is CSARGTSGTSYEQYF. The CDR3 bases that were read are TGCAGTGCTCGGGGGACTAGCGGGACCTCTTACGAG.

To note about this clone: The CDR3 end falls 3 residues outside the read, so it is completed with the germline J gene. The V call is TRBV7-9, the J call TRBJ2-7; 7 nucleotides align to TRBD2. The CDR3 runs 13 residues. The ends lost 7 bases at V and 1 base at J; junction bases unmatched: 4. The V gene's germline CDR1 is SEHNR and CDR2 FQNEAQ (reference sequence). The sequenced CDR3 bases are TGTGCCAGCATACCTAGCGGATCCTACGAG. Protein: CASIPSGSYE. The whole CDR3 region reads CASIPSGSYEQYF.

A note on this clone: The read ends 3 residues before the CDR3 terminus; that terminus is restored from the germline J gene. The chain combines TRBV13 with TRBJ2-3; the match to TRBD2 covers 8 bases. The germline gives CDR1 PRHDT, CDR2 FYEKMQ (reference sequence). The length of the CDR3 is 15 residues. V was pared by 5 bases and J by 1 base, with 5 bases of the junction left unmatched. The CDR3: CASSPGGGGTDTQYF. The CDR3 DNA, read in part, is TGTGCCAGCAGCCCGGGGGGGGGTGGCACAGATACG.

With respect to this clone: Read sequence stops 3 residues before the CDR3 end, and the germline J gene provides the missing end. The chain joins TRBV7-6 to TRBJ2-2, with a tentative D call TRBD2 (6 bases). The V gene lost 2 bases and the J gene lost 5 bases, with 6 bases spanning the gap. This CDR3 is built from 13 residues. Germline V CDR1 and CDR2: SGHVS, FNYEAQ. CDR3: CASSLRGTGELFF. The CDR3 DNA, read in part, is TGTGCCAGCAGCTTACGGGGGACCGGGGAG.

The CDR3 sequence: CASSSPGLAGAEQFF. The sequenced part of the CDR3 DNA is TGTGCCAGTAGTTCGCCGGGACTAGCGGGAGCTGAG. The rearrangement uses TRBV19 and TRBJ2-1; 14 bases align to TRBD2. Read coverage stops 3 residues before the CDR3 terminus; the germline J gene supplies the remainder. The V gene's germline CDR1 is LNHDA and CDR2 SQIVND (reference sequence). Trimming removed 5 bases from V and 9 bases from J; junction bases left unmatched: 6. This CDR3 region has 15 residues.

With regard to this clone: The CDR3 end falls 3 residues outside the read, so it is completed with the germline J gene. This chain links TRBV11-2 with TRBJ2-5, with TRBD2 matching over 8 bases. Germline V CDR1 and CDR2: SGHAT, FQNNGV. V shed 2 bases, J shed 4 bases, and the junction held 3 bases outside the gene matches. There are 14 residues in the CDR3. The part of the CDR3 DNA that was read is TGTGCCAGCAGCTTACCGGGGGGGGTAGAGACC. Protein: CASSLPGGVET. The complete CDR3 protein is CASSLPGGVETQYF.

About this clone: The read terminates 3 residues before the CDR3 end, so the remaining end is supplied by the germline J gene. This rearrangement joins TRBV12-5 to TRBJ2-5; D remains ambiguous. Germline loops: CDR1 LGHNT, CDR2 FRNRAP. Trimming shortened V by 1 base and J by 2 bases, and 8 bases separated the two germline ends. The CDR3 covers 14 residues. CDR3 protein: CASGLGTGQETQYF. The part of the CDR3 DNA that was read is TGTGCTAGTGGTTTGGGTACTGGTCAAGAGACC.

As regards this clone: The sequenced fragment ends 3 residues before the CDR3 boundary, so the rest is inferred from the germline J gene. The gene calls are TRBV30 and TRBJ2-7; no clear D gene. Trimming pared 1 base from V and 0 bases from J, leaving 4 bases between. This CDR3 is 12 amino acids long. In germline, CDR1 is GTSNPN, CDR2 SVGIG (reference sequence). The sequenced part of the CDR3 DNA is TGTGCCTGGAGTGACTCCTCCTACGAG. It is translated as CAWSDSSYE. The full CDR3 protein reads CAWSDSSYEQYF. Filled out from reference TRBV30 and TRBJ2-7, the complete variable domain reads SQTIHQWPATLVQPVGSPLSLECTVEGTSNPNLYWYRQAAGRGLQLLFYSVGIGQISSEVPQNLSASRPQDRQFILSSKKLLLSDSGFYLCAWSDSSYEQYFGPGTRLTVT.

About this clone itself: The CDR3 extends 3 residues past the end of the read, so its final part is completed from the germline J gene. Other nucleotide sequences from this sample produce the same CDR3. This rearrangement joins TRBV10-2 to TRBJ2-1, with D possibly TRBD1 on 6 matching bases. In germline, CDR1 is WSHSY, CDR2 SAAADI. Trimming stripped 2 bases from V and 8 bases from J, with 16 bases between. The CDR3 has 15 amino acids. CDR3 bases read: TGCGCCAGCAGTGAGACACGACAGGCCGTCTATGAG. Its protein product is CASSETRQAVYE. In full, the CDR3 reads CASSETRQAVYEQFF.